This TCR beta chain emerged from a study of beta chain features in type 1 diabetes. The study's findings and limits: TCRB CDR3 length was moderately but significantly reduced in all four CD4+ subsets of Type 1 diabetes patients. Naive, central memory and regulatory TCRB repertoires appeared more similar among patients than healthy donors.

CDR3 length: 14 residues. Germline CDR1 and CDR2: SGHDN and FVKESK. V was shortened by 4 bases and J by 9 bases, with 16 bases between the two germline ends. Cell sorting via CD45RO/CCR7/CD25/CD127/CD95/CD27 was performed to obtain CD4+ naive, central memory, regulatory and stem cell-like memory cells. Sequenced material consisted of expressed TCRB transcripts (all of the isolated RNA was reverse transcribed). Assay used: immunoSEQ multiplex PCR; TCRdb lists only in-frame clones, some missing. Of a few hundred thousand clones in the sample, about 10% are singletons; the top ten hold about 0.6%. This clone was seen at least ten times. The target antigen is unknown.

The sample was central memory CD4+ T cells from blood. This TCR came from a man between 25 and 39 years old with type 1 diabetes. The chain employs TRBV14 and TRBJ2-4, with a weak D call TRBD2 (5 bases). CDR3 amino acids: CASSLGLAPSIQYF. DNA of the CDR3: TGTGCCAGCAGCCTGGGGTTAGCGCCCAGCATTCAGTACTTC. Combining the CDR3 with reference TRBV14 and TRBJ2-4 gives the whole variable domain EAGVTQFPSHSVIEKGQTVTLRCDPISGHDNLYWYRRVMGKEIKFLLHFVKESKQDESGMPNNRFLAERTGGTYSTLKVQPAELEDSGVYFCASSLGLAPSIQYFGAGTRLSVL.